What follows is one TCR beta chain and its context. Seattle enrolled patients during active infection and tracked them longitudinally. The data were taken from a study of blood T cell repertoires in COVID-19. Study-level information: Material from acute and convalescent COVID-19 was sourced from the United States, Italy and Spain. Sources were T cells, B-cell-depleted T cells, or PBMCs; the material itself was cDNA or gDNA.

Germline loops: CDR1 MNHEY, CDR2 SVGAGI. V dropped 2 bases and J dropped 0 bases, with 8 bases sitting between them. This CDR3 spans 16 amino acids. Clones were read by immunoSEQ multiplex PCR, and TCRdb kept only the in-frame ones, dropping some. The sample shows about 220,000 clones, 70% to 90% of them seen only once. The chain links TRBV6-5 to TRBJ1-6, with a weak D call TRBD1 (5 bases). Sequencing was done on a sample of peripheral blood. This clonotype was obtained from a woman in her 70s with COVID-19, enrolled during active disease. CDR3 DNA: TGTGCCAGCAGTTACGGGGACTTCTCCTATAATTCACCCCTCCACTTT. Its translation is CASSYGDFSYNSPLHF.